Below, 7 T cell receptor beta chains from the same sample are listed, as sequenced in a study of patients and donors after allogeneic stem cell transplantation. TCRdb re-called the RT-PCR reads with MiXCR, one entry per CDR3 protein. The sample consists of approximately 200,000 distinct CDR3 sequences, 35% to 45% of them appearing once. Sequencing was done on a sample of blood, either unsorted or a sorted T cell fraction (not recorded which). The receptor set was obtained from a human donor who was either an allogeneic HSCT recipient or a stem cell or donor lymphocyte infusion donor (not recorded which). It is not recorded whose cells these are; they may come from a transplant donor.

The genes are TRBV5-1 and TRBJ2-7; TRBD1 is a possible D gene (6 bases). Germline lookup yields CDR1 SGHRS and CDR2 YFSETQ. Trimming took off 7 bases at V and 3 bases at J, with 17 bases between the two ends. The CDR3 has 14 amino acids. CDR3 DNA sequence: TGCGCCAGCTCCACCGGAAGGGGGATCTACGAGCAGTACTTC. As protein: CASSTGRGIYEQYF. Supplemented by reference TRBV5-1 and TRBJ2-7, the full variable domain reads KAGVTQTPRYLIKTRGQQVTLSCSPISGHRSVSWYQQTPGQGLQFLFEYFSETQRNKGNFPGRFSGRQFSNSRSEMNVSTLELGDSALYLCASSTGRGIYEQYFGPGTRLTVT.

This chain uses TRBV11-2 with TRBJ1-1, with a weak D call TRBD1 (5 bases). Trimming removed 5 bases at V and 1 base at J, with 14 bases between. CDR3 length equals 15 residues. CDR1 and CDR2 (germline): SGHAT, FQNNGV. The CDR3 here is CASSPRRDGNTEAFF. For the CDR3, the DNA is TGTGCCAGCAGCCCCCGACGGGACGGGAACACTGAAGCTTTCTTT.

This clonotype turned up a few times. This chain joins TRBV24-1 and TRBJ2-2, with unresolved D. Trimming took 0 bases from V and 7 from J, leaving 5 bases between them. Germline CDR1 reads KGHDR; CDR2 reads SFDVKD. The CDR3 is 13 amino acids. The CDR3 nucleotides are TGTGCCACCAGTGATTTGCGTGGCGGGGAGCTGTTTTTT. This encodes CATSDLRGGELFF.

CDR3 sequence: CASLTGNYNSPLHF. The DNA of the CDR3 is TGTGCCAGTTTGACAGGCAATTATAATTCACCCCTCCACTTT. The chain recombines TRBV2 with TRBJ1-6; possible D gene TRBD1, 6 bases. CDR1 is SNHLY, CDR2 FYNNEI, per germline. This CDR3 is built from 14 residues. V lost 9 bases to trimming and J lost 4 bases, with 13 bases between them.

The chain is built from TRBV24-1 and TRBJ2-3; 7 nucleotides align to TRBD1. The V gene's germline CDR1 is KGHDR and CDR2 SFDVKD. Losses at the gene ends were 7 bases for V and 3 bases for J; bases not matched to a gene: 6. CDR3 length equals 14 residues. The CDR3 is CATRGAGGTDTQYF. The CDR3 region has the DNA TGTGCCACCAGGGGGGCAGGGGGAACAGATACGCAGTATTTT.

This clonotype was observed a handful of times. The J gene is TRBJ1-5, the V gene TRBV20-1; D perhaps matches TRBD1 (6 bases). The length of the CDR3 is 15 residues. CDR1 DFQATT and CDR2 SNEGSKA come from the germline V gene (reference sequence). V lost 3 bases, J lost 8 bases, and 20 bases lay in between. Here the CDR3 reads CSARGPARGREPQHF. In DNA form, the CDR3 reads TGCAGTGCTAGGGGTCCCGCCAGGGGTAGGGAGCCCCAGCATTTT.

J is TRBJ2-7 and V is TRBV29-1; perhaps D is TRBD1 or TRBD2 (6 bases each). This CDR3 region has 15 residues. From germline, CDR1 is SQVTM and CDR2 ANQGSEA. The germline V and J ends were trimmed by 1 base and 1 base, with 14 bases remaining between them. The CDR3 loop reads CSVEGGGTLSYEQYF. Here the CDR3 DNA reads TGCAGCGTTGAAGGGGGCGGGACACTGTCCTACGAGCAGTACTTC.